The entry below gives a single TCR beta chain sequence along with its context. Its antigen is still unknown. This specimen comes from a study of T cell clones after liver transplantation. Overall study context: TCRbeta sequencing after a pre-transplant mixed lymphocyte reaction identified graft-donor-reactive clones, later tracked in post-transplant blood. Tolerant meant at least one year fully off immunosuppression without liver enzymes above twice normal. Overall study results and limits: In most of the 8 subjects, circulating graft-donor-reactive CD4 TCRbeta sequences fell significantly after transplant.

Sequenced by immunoSEQ multiplex PCR; TCRdb stores in-frame clones only, minus some. The table has around 75,000 clones, roughly 80% seen once. The receptor was derived from a human patient who received a liver transplant. Some T cells may have originated in the graft donor. Sequenced material: CD4+ T cells from blood, taken 48 to 50 months after liver transplant.

CDR3 sequence (DNA): TGTGCCAGCAGCTTATCCGGGGGGCTTTGGGAGACCCAGTACTTC. Amino acids: CASSLSGGLWETQYF. V gene TRBV7-3 combines with J gene TRBJ2-5; possible D gene TRBD2, 7 bases. CDR3 length: 15 amino acids. V was trimmed by 2 bases and J by 5 bases, leaving 15 bases between them. Germline V gene lookup returns CDR1 SGHTA and CDR2 FQGTGA.